The present entry profiles one T cell receptor (beta chain) with its context. Its matching antigen is unknown. CDR3 size: 17 residues. The V gene lost 0 bases and the J gene lost 1 base, with 11 bases spanning the gap. Looked up from germline, CDR1 is KGHDR and CDR2 is SFDVKD. RNA transcripts were the template for amplifying TCR beta CDR3 regions. HTBI primers were used for first-round RT-PCR of the TCR CDR3. Using its own MiXCR run on the multiplex PCR reads, TCRdb lists one record per CDR3 protein. The repertoire holds about 560,000 distinct CDR3 sequences, 16% seen once, with under 20% in the top ten. This specimen comes from a study of T cells in Graves' hyperthyroidism and ophthalmopathy. Study-level information: The initial diagnosis was the point when peripheral blood was collected, ahead of any treatment.

General study points: Ophthalmopathy prediction by the model preceded onset by a median approximately six months.

Hyperthyroidism of Graves' type that showed no ophthalmopathy progression within 18 months was stable. Recently diagnosed hyperthyroidism of less than 2 months' duration affected patients aged 18 to 65. The chain joins TRBV24-1 to TRBJ2-2; maybe TRBD1 (6 bases). This clonotype was obtained from a woman younger than 30 with Graves' hyperthyroidism. The sequenced sample was blood. DNA of the CDR3: TGTGCCACCAGTGATTTGCATCAGGGGTTGAACACCGGGGAGCTGTTTTTT. This gives the protein CATSDLHQGLNTGELFF.